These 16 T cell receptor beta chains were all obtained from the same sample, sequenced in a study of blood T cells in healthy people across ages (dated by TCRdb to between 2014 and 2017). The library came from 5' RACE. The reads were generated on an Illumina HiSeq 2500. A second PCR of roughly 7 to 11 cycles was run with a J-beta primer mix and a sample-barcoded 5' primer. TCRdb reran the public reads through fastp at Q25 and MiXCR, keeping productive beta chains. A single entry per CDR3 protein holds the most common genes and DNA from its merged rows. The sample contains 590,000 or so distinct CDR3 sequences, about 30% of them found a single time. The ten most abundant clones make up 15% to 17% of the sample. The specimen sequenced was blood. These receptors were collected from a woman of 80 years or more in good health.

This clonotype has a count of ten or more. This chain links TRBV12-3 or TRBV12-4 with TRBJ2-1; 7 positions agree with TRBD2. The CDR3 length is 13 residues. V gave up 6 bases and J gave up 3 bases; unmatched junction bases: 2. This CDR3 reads CASSASGYNEQFF. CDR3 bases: TGTGCCAGCAGCGCTAGCGGCTACAATGAGCAGTTCTTC.

CDR3 DNA: TGTGCCAGCAGTGATGGACTAGCGGGGGAGTACTTC. Translation: CASSDGLAGEYF. The chain links TRBV6-1 to TRBJ2-5; 13 positions agree with TRBD2. Germline trimming cut 3 bases from V and 12 bases from J; bases unmatched to any gene: 1. The CDR3 is made up of 12 amino acids. The V gene's germline CDR1 is MNHNS and CDR2 SASEGT.

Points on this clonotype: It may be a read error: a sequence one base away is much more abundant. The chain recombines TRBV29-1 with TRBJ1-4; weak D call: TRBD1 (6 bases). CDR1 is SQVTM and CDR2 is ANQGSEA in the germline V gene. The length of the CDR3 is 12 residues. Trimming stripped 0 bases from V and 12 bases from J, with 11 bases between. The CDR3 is CSVEEPGEELFF. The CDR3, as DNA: TGCAGCGTTGAAGAGCCAGGGGAAGAACTGTTTTTT.

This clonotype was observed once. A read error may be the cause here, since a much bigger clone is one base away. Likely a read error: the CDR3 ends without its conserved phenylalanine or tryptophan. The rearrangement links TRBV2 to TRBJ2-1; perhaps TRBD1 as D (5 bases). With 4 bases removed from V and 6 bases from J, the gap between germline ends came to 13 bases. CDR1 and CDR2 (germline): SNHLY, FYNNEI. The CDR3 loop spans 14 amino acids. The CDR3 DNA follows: TGTGCCAGCAGTGGAGCAGACAGAAGCAATGAGCAGTTCTTG. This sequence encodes CASSGADRSNEQFL.

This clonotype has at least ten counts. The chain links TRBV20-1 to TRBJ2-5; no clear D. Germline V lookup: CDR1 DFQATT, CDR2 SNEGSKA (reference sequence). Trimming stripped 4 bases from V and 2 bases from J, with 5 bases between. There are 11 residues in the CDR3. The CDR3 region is CSAIQQETQYF. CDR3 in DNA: TGCAGTGCTATACAACAAGAGACCCAGTACTTC.

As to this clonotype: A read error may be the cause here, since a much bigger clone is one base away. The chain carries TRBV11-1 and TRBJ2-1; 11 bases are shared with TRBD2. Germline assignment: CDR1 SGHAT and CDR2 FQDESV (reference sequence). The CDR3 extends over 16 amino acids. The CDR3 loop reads CASSQSSGGAYNELFF. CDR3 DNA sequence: TGTGCCAGCAGCCAAAGTAGCGGGGGGGCCTACAATGAGCTGTTCTTC.

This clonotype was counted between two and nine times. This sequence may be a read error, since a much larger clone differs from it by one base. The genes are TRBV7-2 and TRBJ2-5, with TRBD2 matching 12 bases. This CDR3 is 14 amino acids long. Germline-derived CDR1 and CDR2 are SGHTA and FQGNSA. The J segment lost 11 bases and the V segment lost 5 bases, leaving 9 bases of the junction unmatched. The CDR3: CASSQLAGGNEQYF. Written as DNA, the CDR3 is TGTGCCAGCAGCCAACTAGCGGGGGGCAATGAGCAGTACTTC.

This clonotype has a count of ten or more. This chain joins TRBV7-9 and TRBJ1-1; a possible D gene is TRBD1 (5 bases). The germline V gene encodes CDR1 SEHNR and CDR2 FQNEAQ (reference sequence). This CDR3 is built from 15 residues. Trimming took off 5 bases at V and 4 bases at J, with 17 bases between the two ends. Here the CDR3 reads CASSPLGRVTTEAFF. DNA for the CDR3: TGTGCCAGCAGCCCGCTGGGACGGGTTACCACTGAAGCTTTCTTT.

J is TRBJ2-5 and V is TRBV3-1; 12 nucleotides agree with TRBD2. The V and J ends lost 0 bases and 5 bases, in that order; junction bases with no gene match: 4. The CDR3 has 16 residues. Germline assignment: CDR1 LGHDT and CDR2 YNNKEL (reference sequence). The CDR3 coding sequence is TGTGCCAGCAGCCAAGACCGTGGACTAGCGGGGGAGACCCAGTACTTC. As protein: CASSQDRGLAGETQYF.

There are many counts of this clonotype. DNA of the CDR3: TGCGCCAGCAGCGCTAGCGGGGGGGAGAATGAGCAGTTCTTC. It specifies CASSASGGENEQFF. The rearrangement links TRBV5-1 to TRBJ2-1; 12 bases map to TRBD2. Germline CDR1 SGHRS, CDR2 YFSETQ. The CDR3 spans 14 residues. V dropped 4 bases and J dropped 7; count of bases not matched to a gene: 3.

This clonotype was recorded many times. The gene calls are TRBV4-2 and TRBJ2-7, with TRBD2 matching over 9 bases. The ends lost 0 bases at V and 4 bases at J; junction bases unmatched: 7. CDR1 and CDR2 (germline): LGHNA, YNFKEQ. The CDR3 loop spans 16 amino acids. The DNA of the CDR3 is TGTGCCAGCAGCCAAGAGGAATTAGCGGGAGAATACGAGCAGTACTTC. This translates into CASSQEELAGEYEQYF.

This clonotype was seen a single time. CDR3: CASRKTSYYEQYF. CDR3 coding DNA: TGTGCCAGCAGAAAGACCTCTTACTACGAGCAGTACTTC. The rearrangement uses TRBV6-5 and TRBJ2-7; no clear D gene. V lost 6 bases and J 3 bases, leaving 12 bases between the germline ends. The CDR3 length is 13 residues. Germline-derived CDR1 and CDR2 are MNHEY and SVGAGI.

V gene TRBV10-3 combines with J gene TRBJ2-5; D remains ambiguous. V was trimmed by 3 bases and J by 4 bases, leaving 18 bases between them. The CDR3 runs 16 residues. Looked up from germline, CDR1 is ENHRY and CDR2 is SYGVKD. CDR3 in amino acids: CAISDLAASTRETQYF. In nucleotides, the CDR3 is TGTGCCATCAGTGATCTGGCAGCCTCAACAAGAGAGACCCAGTACTTC.

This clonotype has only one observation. CDR3 DNA: TGTGCCTGGAGCGTCGATGGGGGGTACACCCTCGAGGCTGAAGCTTTCTTT. Amino acids: CAWSVDGGYTLEAEAFF. The V and J genes are TRBV30 and TRBJ1-1; D possibly corresponds to TRBD1 (5 bases). The CDR3 sequence is 17 residues long. Trimming cost V 3 bases and J 6 bases, with 26 bases left between them. Germline CDR1 is GTSNPN and CDR2 is SVGIG (reference sequence). The variable domain in full, with the rest retrieved from reference TRBV30 and TRBJ1-1, is SQTIHQWPATLVQPVGSPLSLECTVEGTSNPNLYWYRQAAGRGLQLLFYSVGIGQISSEVPQNLSASRPQDRQFILSSKKLLLSDSGFYLCAWSVDGGYTLEAEAFFGQGTRLTVV.

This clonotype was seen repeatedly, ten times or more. The CDR3 region is CASSPTGQGSGYTF. CDR3 coding DNA: TGTGCCAGCAGCCCGACGGGGCAAGGCTCTGGCTACACCTTC. The V and J genes are TRBV14 and TRBJ1-2; D is perhaps TRBD1 (5 bases). Germline V gene sequence: CDR1 SGHDN, CDR2 FVKESK. CDR3 length equals 14 residues. V lost 4 bases to trimming and J lost 7 bases, with 16 bases between them.

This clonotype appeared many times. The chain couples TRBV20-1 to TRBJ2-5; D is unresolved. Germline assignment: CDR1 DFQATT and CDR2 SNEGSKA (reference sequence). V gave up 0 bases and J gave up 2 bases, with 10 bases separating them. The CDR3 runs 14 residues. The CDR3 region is CSARDPRGQETQYF. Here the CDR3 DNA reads TGCAGTGCTAGAGACCCTAGAGGTCAAGAGACCCAGTACTTC.